A single sample is the source of the 13 T cell receptor beta chains below, sequenced in a study of T cell clonality in common variable immunodeficiency. TCRdb keeps only in-frame clones here, not all; method: immunoSEQ multiplex PCR. The sample yields 40,000 or so clones, without any singletons. The sequenced sample consisted of peripheral blood mononuclear cells. These receptors were taken from a person aged 18 to 69 in good health.

This clone was observed at least ten times. The CDR3 extends 3 residues past the end of the read, so its final part is completed from the germline J gene. V usage is TRBV20-1 and J usage is TRBJ1-2; D perhaps matches TRBD1 (5 bases). The CDR3 extends over 12 amino acids. Germline loops: CDR1 DFQATT, CDR2 SNEGSKA (reference sequence). The CDR3 spells CSASEGRSGYTF. The sequenced part of the CDR3 DNA is TGCAGTGCTAGTGAGGGGAGGTCGGGC.

This clone was detected many times. The CDR3 is cut off 3 residues early in the read; its end comes from the germline J gene. The J gene is TRBJ2-5, the V gene TRBV5-6; the D is unclear. Trimming removed 4 bases at V and 4 bases at J, with 17 bases between. This CDR3 comprises 15 residues. Looked up from germline, CDR1 is SGHDT and CDR2 is YYEEEE. The covered CDR3 bases are TGTGCCAGCAGCAGTCTTACCCCGGGTCGAGAGACC. Protein sequence: CASSSLTPGRET. The whole CDR3 sequence is CASSSLTPGRETQYF.

Turning to this clone: Read sequence stops 3 residues before the CDR3 end, and the germline J gene provides the missing end. The chain has TRBV2 and TRBJ2-3, with D tentatively TRBD2 (5 bases). Germline CDR1 is SNHLY and CDR2 is FYNNEI. The CDR3 contains 13 residues. CDR3 DNA, as far as it was read: TGTGCCAGCAGTGGGCGGGCCCAAGAGACG. Its protein is CASSGRAQET. The CDR3 as a whole reads CASSGRAQETQYF.

In its sample, this clone was seen many times. The CDR3 end falls 3 residues outside the read, so it is completed with the germline J gene. The chain links TRBV5-1 to TRBJ2-3; 11 bases fit TRBD2. The germline gives CDR1 SGHRS, CDR2 YFSETQ. The CDR3 contains 13 residues. The CDR3 DNA, read in part, is TGCGCCAGCAAGACTAGCGGGAAGGAGACG. Amino acids: CASKTSGKET. The full CDR3 sequence reads CASKTSGKETQYF. Together with reference TRBV5-1 and TRBJ2-3, the CDR3 gives the full variable domain: KAGVTQTPRYLIKTRGQQVTLSCSPISGHRSVSWYQQTPGQGLQFLFEYFSETQRNKGNFPGRFSGRQFSNSRSEMNVSTLELGDSALYLCASKTSGKETQYFGPGTRLTVL.

The sample holds many counts of this clone. The read finishes 3 residues shy of the CDR3 end, and the germline J gene is used to complete it. The V call is TRBV9, the J call TRBJ2-4; D possibly corresponds to TRBD1 (5 bases). The CDR3 covers 15 residues. V shed 0 bases and J shed 9 bases, with 16 bases lying between them. Germline loops: CDR1 SGDLS, CDR2 YYNGEE. The sequenced CDR3 bases are TGTGCCAGCAGCGTAGGGTCAAGGGGTTGGGGCATT. Its translation: CASSVGSRGWGI. The full CDR3 protein reads CASSVGSRGWGIQYF.

This clone showed up many times. The CDR3 goes on 3 residues after the read ends, and that part is filled in from the germline J gene. This chain connects TRBV5-1 to TRBJ2-1, with D perhaps matching TRBD2 (6 bases). The germline V gene has CDR1 SGHRS and CDR2 YFSETQ. The CDR3 runs 16 residues. V lost 1 base and J lost 8, with 19 bases in between. CDR3 residues: CASSLSPSEYAYEQFF. The sequenced CDR3 bases are TGCGCCAGCAGCTTGTCGCCTAGCGAGTACGCTTATGAG.

This clone was seen more than once but under ten times. The CDR3 extends 3 residues past the end of the read, so its final part is completed from the germline J gene. The rearrangement uses TRBV30 and TRBJ2-1, with 11 bases matching TRBD2. This CDR3 spans 14 amino acids. CDR1 and CDR2 (germline): GTSNPN, SVGIG (reference sequence). Germline trimming cut 5 bases from V and 8 bases from J; bases unmatched to any gene: 8. The CDR3 bases that were read are TGTGCCTGGGGGCAGGGACTAGCGGTCGATGAG. Translation: CAWGQGLAVDE. The CDR3 in its entirety is CAWGQGLAVDEQFF.

This clone was observed at least ten times. The read ends 3 residues before the CDR3 terminus; that terminus is restored from the germline J gene. This chain uses TRBV11-2 with TRBJ2-3; D is tentatively TRBD1 or TRBD2 (5 bases each). The V and J ends lost 7 bases and 4 bases respectively, with 12 bases between them. The CDR3 totals 13 residues. Looked up from germline, CDR1 is SGHAT and CDR2 is FQNNGV. CDR3 bases read: TGTGCCAGCACTGAGGGGAACGCAGATACG. This encodes CASTEGNADT. The full CDR3 is CASTEGNADTQYF. Full variable domain (remainder filled in from reference TRBV11-2 and TRBJ2-3): EAGVAQSPRYKIIEKRQSVAFWCNPISGHATLYWYQQILGQGPKLLIQFQNNGVVDDSQLPKDRFSAERLKGVDSTLKIQPAKLEDSAVYLCASTEGNADTQYFGPGTRLTVL.

This clone occurred many times. The DNA ends 3 residues before the CDR3 does, and the rest of the CDR3 is filled in from the germline J gene. V and J are TRBV14 and TRBJ2-5; 10 bases agree with TRBD1. CDR1 SGHDN and CDR2 FVKESK come from the germline V gene. With V trimmed by 1 base and J by 5 bases, 10 bases remained unmatched. This CDR3 has 17 amino acids. CDR3: CASSQAWDRGVDETQYF. The DNA read from the CDR3 is TGTGCCAGCAGCCAAGCATGGGACAGGGGAGTGGATGAGACC.

This clone has at least ten counts. The observed sequence ends 3 residues before the CDR3 terminus, with the missing tail filled in from the germline J gene. The V and J genes are TRBV29-1 and TRBJ2-7, with a weak D call TRBD1 (6 bases). The germline V gene has CDR1 SQVTM and CDR2 ANQGSEA. With 6 bases removed from V and 3 bases from J, the gap between germline ends came to 12 bases. The CDR3 extends over 12 amino acids. CDR3 protein: CSVRGTNYEQYF. The DNA read from the CDR3 is TGCAGCGTGAGGGGGACAAACTACGAG.

At least ten counts were recorded for this clone. The read stops 3 residues short of the end of the CDR3; the missing end is completed from the germline J gene. The chain employs TRBV2 and TRBJ1-1; tentative D call: TRBD1 (6 bases). CDR1 is SNHLY, CDR2 FYNNEI, per germline. This CDR3 spans 16 amino acids. Trimming removed 8 bases at V and 0 bases at J, with 19 bases between. CDR3 DNA, as far as it was read: TGTGCCAGCGGTCCCACCCGGACAGCCTTGAACACTGAA. Its protein is CASGPTRTALNTE. The full CDR3 reads CASGPTRTALNTEAFF.

The CDR3 bases that were read are TGTGCCAGCAGTGAAGTAACAGGGAATCACCGTGGC. Encoded protein: CASSEVTGNHRG. The full-length CDR3 reads as CASSEVTGNHRGYTF. The V gene is TRBV6-4, the J gene TRBJ1-2; D possibly corresponds to TRBD1 (6 bases). Sequencing ends 3 residues short of the CDR3 end; the germline J gene provides the rest. Trimming removed 3 bases at V and 7 bases at J, with 18 bases between. The CDR3 length is 15 residues. Germline CDR1 MRHNA, CDR2 SNTAGT.

There are many counts of this clone. CDR3 bases read: TGTGCCAGTAGTATGCTGGGGGCCCTGAATCAGCCC. Its translation is CASSMLGALNQP. The entire CDR3 protein reads CASSMLGALNQPQHF. This chain connects TRBV19 to TRBJ1-5; possible D gene TRBD1, 6 bases. Read sequence stops 3 residues before the CDR3 end, and the germline J gene provides the missing end. Trimming stripped 3 bases from V and 4 bases from J, with 13 bases between. Germline CDR1 and CDR2: LNHDA and SQIVND (reference sequence). The CDR3 is 15 residues long.